This section outlines one T cell receptor (beta chain) sequence together with its context. Its antigen is unidentified. This sample is part of a study of T-cell memory formation after mild COVID-19. Study outcomes and limitations: Chiefly within CM and EM were the contracting CD4+ clones; CD8+ ones were within EMRA. CD4+ bias marked clones expanding day 15 to 37, unlike balanced contracting clones. Some clones that responded were present in memory (sampled pre-infection), which suggests cross-reactive memory joined.

The CDR3 runs to 14 residues. Germline V lookup: CDR1 SGHDN, CDR2 FVKESK. The V segment lost 4 bases and the J segment 12 bases; nucleotides outside the gene matches: 11. MiXCR was run by TCRdb on the 5' RACE reads, yielding one entry per CDR3 protein. The sample lists around 150,000 distinct CDR3 sequences, approximately 10% occurring once. The receptor was isolated from a man between 18 and 35 years old who had mild COVID-19 (a few samples of this study predate the infection). Cell type and time point are not known. This chain links TRBV14 with TRBJ2-4; 8 nucleotides match TRBD2. Input material: PBMCs or a T cell subset sorted from them (not recorded which). The CDR3 protein is CASSPSGGPLGQYF. Written as DNA, the CDR3 is TGTGCCAGCAGCCCCTCGGGGGGGCCCCTGGGTCAGTACTTC. Together with reference TRBV14 and TRBJ2-4, the CDR3 gives the full variable domain: EAGVTQFPSHSVIEKGQTVTLRCDPISGHDNLYWYRRVMGKEIKFLLHFVKESKQDESGMPNNRFLAERTGGTYSTLKVQPAELEDSGVYFCASSPSGGPLGQYFGAGTRLSVL.